What follows is one TCR beta chain and its context. Its target is not known. The data derive from a study of CD4 T cells in relation to SARS-CoV-2 and coronaviruses. Overall study context: After roughly 11 days of antigen culture, PBMC TCR beta CDR3s were sequenced.

The trim removed 1 base at V and 1 base at J, leaving 9 bases unmatched. This CDR3 spans 17 amino acids. Germline assignment: CDR1 MGHRA and CDR2 YSYEKL. Libraries were prepared by immunoSEQ multiplex PCR; TCRdb keeps only in-frame clonotypes and omits some of them. Of about 36,000 clones listed, about 79% are singletons. The receptor comes from an adult with COVID-19. The sequenced sample was naive CD4+ T cells from PBMCs, cultured in vitro. The subset is: naive CD4+ T cells isolated by negative enrichment. The chain has TRBV4-1 and TRBJ2-5; 7 bases are a match to TRBD2. The CDR3 DNA is TGCGCCAGCAGCCAAGCCTGGGTAGCGGGTACCCAAGAGACCCAGTACTTC. It yields the protein CASSQAWVAGTQETQYF.